This T cell receptor beta chain was retrieved from a study of PD-1 blockade in classical Hodgkin lymphoma. Study outcomes and limitations: Those patients who began receiving nivolumab less than 1 year after ASCT had lower diversity, and they were excluded.

The assay was immunoSEQ multiplex PCR, and TCRdb's table has in-frame clones only and misses some. The table has around 13,000 clones, 84% seen once. This clone was counted a single time. As yet, its antigen is unknown. Each of the patients experienced relapse following autologous stem cell transplantation, and their brentuximab vedotin exposure differed. The sequence derives from a human donor with classical Hodgkin lymphoma. The sequencing used peripheral blood mononuclear cells (PBMCs), collected at baseline.

The CDR3 DNA sequence: TGTGCCAGCAGCTTAGCTGGGGACTATGGCTACACCTTC. It specifies CASSLAGDYGYTF. This rearrangement joins TRBV7-2 to TRBJ1-2; D remains unclear. Trimming cost V 0 bases and J 3 bases, with 5 bases left between them. Germline-derived CDR1 and CDR2 are SGHTA and FQGNSA. The CDR3 runs to 13 residues.